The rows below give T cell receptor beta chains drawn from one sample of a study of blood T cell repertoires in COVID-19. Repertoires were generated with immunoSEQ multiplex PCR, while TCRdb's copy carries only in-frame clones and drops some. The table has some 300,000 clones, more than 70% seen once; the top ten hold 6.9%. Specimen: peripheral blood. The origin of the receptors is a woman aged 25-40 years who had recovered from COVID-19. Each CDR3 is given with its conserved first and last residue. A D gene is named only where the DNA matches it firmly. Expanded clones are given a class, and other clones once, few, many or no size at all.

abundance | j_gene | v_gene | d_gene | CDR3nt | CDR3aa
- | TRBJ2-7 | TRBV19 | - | TGTGCCAGTAGTGGAGGAAGGACCTACGAGCAGTACTTC | CASSGGRTYEQYF
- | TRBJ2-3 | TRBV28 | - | TGTGCCACAATAGCGGGCACAGATACGCAGTATTTT | CATIAGTDTQYF
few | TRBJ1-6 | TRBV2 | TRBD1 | TGTGCCGGAGGGACAGGACAAAATTCACCCCTCCACTTT | CAGGTGQNSPLHF
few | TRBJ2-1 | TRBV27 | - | TGTGCCAGCAGTCCTCCGGGAAGCTCCTACAATGAGCAGTTCTTC | CASSPPGSSYNEQFF
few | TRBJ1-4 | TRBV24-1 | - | TGTGCCACCAGTGATGTCAGTGAAAAACTGTTTTTT | CATSDVSEKLFF
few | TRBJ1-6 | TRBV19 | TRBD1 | TGTGCCAGTAGTCCACCGGGACAGGGGTATTCACCCCTCCACTTT | CASSPPGQGYSPLHF
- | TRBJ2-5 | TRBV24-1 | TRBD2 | TGTGCCACCCGAGCAAGCGGGGGGGAAGAGACCCAGTACTTC | CATRASGGEETQYF
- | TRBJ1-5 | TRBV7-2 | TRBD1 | TGTGCCAGCAGCTTAGGCACAGGGGATCAGCCCCAGCATTTT | CASSLGTGDQPQHF
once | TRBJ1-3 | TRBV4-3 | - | TGCGCCAGCAGCCAAGACCCCACAGGGGGAAACACCATATATTTT | CASSQDPTGGNTIYF
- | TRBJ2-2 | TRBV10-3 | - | TGTGCCATCAGCCCAGGAGGGCCGAACACCGGGGAGCTGTTTTTT | CAISPGGPNTGELFF
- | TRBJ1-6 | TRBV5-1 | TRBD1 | TGCGCCAGCAGCTTGGATCCAGGGGGCTACGGTAATTCACCCCTCCACTTT | CASSLDPGGYGNSPLHF
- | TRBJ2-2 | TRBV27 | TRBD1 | TGTGCCAGCAGAAAAACAGGGGATCCCACCGGGGAGCTGTTTTTT | CASRKTGDPTGELFF
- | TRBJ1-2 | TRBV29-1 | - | TGCAGCGTTGCCAGTTCCTATGGCTACACCTTC | CSVASSYGYTF
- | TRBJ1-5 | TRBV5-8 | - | TGTGCCAGCAGCTTGGGGGGGCCCCGCAATCAGCCCCAGCATTTT | CASSLGGPRNQPQHF
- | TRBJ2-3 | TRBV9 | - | TGTGCCAGCAGCGGAAAAGGAGACACAGATACGCAGTATTTT | CASSGKGDTDTQYF
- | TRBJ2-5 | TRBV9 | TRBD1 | TGTGCCAGCAGCGGCAGGGGGTCGCAAGAGACCCAGTACTTC | CASSGRGSQETQYF
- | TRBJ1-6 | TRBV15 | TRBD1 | TGTGCCACCAGCAGCCCGACAGGGGTTAATTCACCCCTCCACTTT | CATSSPTGVNSPLHF
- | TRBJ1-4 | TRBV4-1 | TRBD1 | TGCGCCAGCAGCCGAGCCCCGGGACAGAGTTCTGAAAAACTGTTTTTT | CASSRAPGQSSEKLFF
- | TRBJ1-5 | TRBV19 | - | TGTGCCAGTAGTGGTATAGGGGAAGGGCAGCCCCAGCATTTT | CASSGIGEGQPQHF
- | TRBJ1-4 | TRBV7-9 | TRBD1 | TGTGCCAGCAGCGCCCGGGACAGGGGATCCGCTAATGAAAAACTGTTTTTT | CASSARDRGSANEKLFF
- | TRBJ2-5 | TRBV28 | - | TGTGCCAGCCAAGTTACAGGGAGCCAAGAGACCCAGTACTTC | CASQVTGSQETQYF
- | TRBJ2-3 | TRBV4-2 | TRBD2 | TGTGCCAGCAGCGTCAGACTAGCGGGGGCTACCACAGATACGCAGTATTTT | CASSVRLAGATTDTQYF
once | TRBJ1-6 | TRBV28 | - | TGTGCCAGCAGTTTTAGCGGGTGGAGTTCACCCCTCCACTTT | CASSFSGWSSPLHF
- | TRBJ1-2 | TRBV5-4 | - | TGTGCCAGCAGCCTAAACGAGGGTAGCACCTTC | CASSLNEGSTF
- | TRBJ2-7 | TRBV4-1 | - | TGCGCCAGCAGCCAAGTACTGGCGGGGAGACTCTCCTACGAGCAGTACTTC | CASSQVLAGRLSYEQYF
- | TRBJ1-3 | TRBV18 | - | TGTGCCAGCTCACCGATAGAAGGAAACACCATATATTTT | CASSPIEGNTIYF
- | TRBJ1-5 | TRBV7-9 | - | TGTGCCAGTACCTTTGGGGGGGCAAATCAGCCCCAGCATTTT | CASTFGGANQPQHF
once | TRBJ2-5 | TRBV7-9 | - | TGTGCCAGCAGCTCCAGACAGGTACAAGAGACCCAGTACTTC | CASSSRQVQETQYF
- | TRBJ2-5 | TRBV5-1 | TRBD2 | TGCGCCAGCAGCTGGCCGGGGGCGGCTAGCGGGGTAGAGACCCAGTACTTC | CASSWPGAASGVETQYF
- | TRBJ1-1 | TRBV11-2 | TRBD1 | TGTGCCAGCAGCTCGTACCGGACAGGGAGGGAACCTGAAGCTTTCTTT | CASSSYRTGREPEAFF
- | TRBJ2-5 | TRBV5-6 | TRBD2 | TGTGCCAGCAGCTTGGAGCGGGGAGAGACCCAGTACTTC | CASSLERGETQYF
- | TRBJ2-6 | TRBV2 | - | TGTGCCAGCAGACAGGGAACTGCTGGGGCCAACGTCCTGACTTTC | CASRQGTAGANVLTF
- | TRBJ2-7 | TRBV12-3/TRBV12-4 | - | TGTGCCAGCAGTTCCACTCAGGGGCGCGAGCAGTACTTC | CASSSTQGREQYF
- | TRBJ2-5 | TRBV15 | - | TGTGCCACCAGCAGAAGTCGACTCCAGCTGGGTGAGACCCAGTACTTC | CATSRSRLQLGETQYF
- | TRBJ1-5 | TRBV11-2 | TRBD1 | TGTGCCAGCAGCCCAGGGGGAGGTCGTAATCAGCCCCAGCATTTT | CASSPGGGRNQPQHF
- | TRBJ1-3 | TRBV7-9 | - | TGTGCCAGCAGCTTAGCGCGGGTCACCTCTGGAAACACCATATATTTT | CASSLARVTSGNTIYF
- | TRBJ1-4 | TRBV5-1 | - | TGCGCCAGCAGCCCGATACAGGCCGAAAAACTGTTTTTT | CASSPIQAEKLFF
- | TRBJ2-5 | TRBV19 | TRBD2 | TGTGCCAGTAGCTTAGGACTAGCCGCAGAGACCCAGTACTTC | CASSLGLAAETQYF
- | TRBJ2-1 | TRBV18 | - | TGTGCCAGCTCACCCTACAAGGCTTCGGGCAATGAGCAGTTCTTC | CASSPYKASGNEQFF
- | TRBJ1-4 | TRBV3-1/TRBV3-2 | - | TGTGCCACCGAAAGGGGGGAAAAACTGTTTTTT | CATERGEKLFF
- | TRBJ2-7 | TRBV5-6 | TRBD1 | TGTGCCAGCAGCTTGATGACAGGGCGTCCCGAGCAGTACTTC | CASSLMTGRPEQYF
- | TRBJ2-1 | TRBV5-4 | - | TGTGCCAGCAGCTTGGGAGGGAGCGCTTACAATGAGCAGTTCTTC | CASSLGGSAYNEQFF
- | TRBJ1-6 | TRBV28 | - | TGTGCCAGCAGTTTATTGGGAGATAATTCACCCCTCCACTTT | CASSLLGDNSPLHF
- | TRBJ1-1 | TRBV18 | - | TGTGCCAGCTCGTTACAGGGATACACTGAAGCTTTCTTT | CASSLQGYTEAFF